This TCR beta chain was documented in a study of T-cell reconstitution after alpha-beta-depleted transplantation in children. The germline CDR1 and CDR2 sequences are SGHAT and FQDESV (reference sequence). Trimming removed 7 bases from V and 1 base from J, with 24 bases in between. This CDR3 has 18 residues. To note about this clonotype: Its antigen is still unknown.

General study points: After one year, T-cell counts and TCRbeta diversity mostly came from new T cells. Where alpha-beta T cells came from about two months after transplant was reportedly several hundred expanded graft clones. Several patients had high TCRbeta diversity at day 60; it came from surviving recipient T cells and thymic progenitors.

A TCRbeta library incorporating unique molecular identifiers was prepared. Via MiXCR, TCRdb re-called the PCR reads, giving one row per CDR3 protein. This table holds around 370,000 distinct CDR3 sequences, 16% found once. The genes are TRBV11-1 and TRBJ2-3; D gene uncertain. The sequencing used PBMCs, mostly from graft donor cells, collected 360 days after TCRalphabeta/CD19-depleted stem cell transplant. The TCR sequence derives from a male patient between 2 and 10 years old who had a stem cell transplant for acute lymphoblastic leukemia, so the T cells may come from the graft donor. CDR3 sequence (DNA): TGTGCCAGCATCTCTACCCTAGGTGCGAGGAGTGGCACAGATACGCAGTATTTT. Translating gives CASISTLGARSGTDTQYF.